These 26 T cell receptor beta chains originate from one sample sequenced in a study of blood T cell repertoires in COVID-19. Clones were sequenced by immunoSEQ multiplex PCR, and TCRdb holds only the in-frame ones, with some missing. The data show 300,000 to 400,000 clones, 90% seen once. Sequencing was performed on peripheral blood. The receptors were sampled from a woman in her twenties or thirties with COVID-19, enrolled during active disease.

A single count supports this clone. The chain recombines TRBV29-1 with TRBJ2-1, with 7 bases identical to TRBD2. J was trimmed by 4 bases and V by 7 bases; bases with no gene match: 7. The CDR3 is 13 residues long. Germline CDR1 SQVTM, CDR2 ANQGSEA. This chain's CDR3 is CSASGLQYNEQFF. The DNA of the CDR3 is TGCAGCGCCTCGGGACTACAATACAATGAGCAGTTCTTC.

This sequence joins TRBV2 and TRBJ1-5; 10 bases map to TRBD1. The CDR3 length is 17 residues. J lost 3 bases, V lost 5 bases, and 10 bases had no gene match. CDR1 is SNHLY and CDR2 is FYNNEI in the germline V gene. The CDR3 region has the DNA TGTGCCAGCAGTCCCCTGACAGGGGGCAAGATCAATCAGCCCCAGCATTTT. This translates into CASSPLTGGKINQPQHF. The whole variable domain, remainder taken from reference TRBV2 and TRBJ1-5, is EPEVTQTPSHQVTQMGQEVILRCVPISNHLYFYWYRQILGQKVEFLVSFYNNEISEKSEIFDDQFSVERPDGSNFTLKIRSTKLEDSAMYFCASSPLTGGKINQPQHFGDGTRLSIL.

This clone was counted between two and nine times. The rearrangement joins TRBV3-1 (or the pseudogene TRBV3-2) to TRBJ1-2; D not resolved. The length of the CDR3 is 12 residues. Looked up from germline, CDR1 is LGHDT and CDR2 is YNNKEL (reference sequence). V lost 2 bases, J lost 6 bases, and 7 bases lay in between. CDR3 sequence (DNA): TGTGCCAGCAGCCAAAGCGGCCATGGCTACACCTTC. It encodes CASSQSGHGYTF.

This clone has only a few counts. The chain couples TRBV2 to TRBJ2-7, with TRBD1 matching 11 bases. The CDR3 covers 14 residues. Germline loops: CDR1 SNHLY, CDR2 FYNNEI. The V segment lost 7 bases and the J segment 5 bases; nucleotides outside the gene matches: 7. CDR3 sequence: CASTMDRGRDEQYF. The CDR3 nucleotides are TGTGCCAGCACCATGGACAGGGGGCGCGACGAGCAGTACTTC.

The chain combines TRBV27 with TRBJ2-3, with D maybe TRBD2 (5 bases). Per germline, CDR1 MNHEY and CDR2 SMNVEV (reference sequence). The CDR3 spans 14 residues. Trimming took off 4 bases at V and 2 bases at J, with 10 bases between the two ends. Here the CDR3 reads CASSSEGPTDTQYF. CDR3 DNA sequence: TGTGCCAGCAGTTCAGAGGGTCCCACAGATACGCAGTATTTT.

The chain uses TRBV19 and TRBJ2-7; 8 nucleotides line up with TRBD1. V shed 4 bases and J 0 bases; nucleotides not matched to a gene: 5. Germline CDR1 reads LNHDA; CDR2 reads SQIVND (reference sequence). The CDR3 consists of 15 residues. In DNA form, the CDR3 reads TGTGCCAGTAGTAGGGACAGGAGCGTCTCCTACGAGCAGTACTTC. It yields the protein CASSRDRSVSYEQYF.

This chain connects TRBV3-1 (or the pseudogene TRBV3-2) to TRBJ2-7; 9 positions match TRBD1. CDR3 length: 16 residues. Germline V gene data show CDR1 as LGHDT and CDR2 as YNNKEL (reference sequence). V lost 2 bases and J lost 4; bases outside the gene matches: 9. The chain's CDR3 is CASSQNRDRVLYEQYF. The CDR3 bases are TGTGCCAGCAGCCAAAACCGGGACAGGGTATTGTACGAGCAGTACTTC.

The chain uses TRBV12-3 or TRBV12-4 and TRBJ2-3; D call uncertain. With 8 bases removed from V and 6 bases from J, the gap between germline ends came to 15 bases. The CDR3 runs to 13 residues. Here the CDR3 reads CASGSEWSDTQYF. The CDR3 coding sequence is TGTGCCAGCGGGTCGGAGTGGTCGGATACGCAGTATTTT.

The V gene is TRBV12-3 or TRBV12-4, the J gene TRBJ1-2; D gene unclear. The V end lost 8 bases, the J end lost 5 bases, and 15 bases lay between the germline ends. CDR3 length: 13 residues. The CDR3 loop is CASGGRPLYGYTF. Written as DNA, the CDR3 is TGTGCCAGCGGCGGCCGCCCTTTGTATGGCTACACCTTC.

This chain uses TRBV18 with TRBJ1-2, with TRBD1 matching over 12 bases. J gave up 7 bases and V 3 bases, and 6 bases lay outside the gene matches. Germline V gene lookup returns CDR1 KGHSH and CDR2 LQKENI. This CDR3 is 15 amino acids long. The CDR3 sequence is CASSPMGQGARGYTF. In DNA form, the CDR3 reads TGTGCCAGCTCACCTATGGGACAGGGGGCTCGTGGCTACACCTTC.

The V call is TRBV5-1, the J call TRBJ2-5, with TRBD1 matching over 8 bases. The CDR3 is 14 amino acids. Trimming removed 4 bases from V and 5 bases from J; junction bases left unmatched: 7. Germline V gene data show CDR1 as SGHRS and CDR2 as YFSETQ. The CDR3 DNA follows: TGCGCCAGCAGCGTTGACAGGGGCTATGAGACCCAGTACTTC. This gives the protein CASSVDRGYETQYF.

The gene calls are TRBV2 and TRBJ1-2; the match to TRBD1 covers 9 bases. Trimming cost V 5 bases and J 5 bases; bases outside gene matches: 3. CDR1 and CDR2 from the germline V gene are SNHLY and FYNNEI. The CDR3 length is 13 residues. The CDR3 DNA follows: TGTGCCAGCAGTCTACAGGGGGCGTATGGCTACACCTTC. Its translation is CASSLQGAYGYTF.

The chain is built from TRBV28 and TRBJ2-7; TRBD1 agrees at 9 bases. The germline V gene encodes CDR1 MDHEN and CDR2 SYDVKM. This CDR3 is 12 amino acids long. J gave up 7 bases and V 3 bases, and 1 base lay outside the gene matches. This CDR3 is CASSLTGGEQYF. As DNA, the CDR3 is TGTGCCAGCAGTTTGACAGGGGGGGAGCAGTACTTC.

The CDR3 DNA reads as TGTGCCAGCAGCTTAAGGGGCCCCTACGAGCAGTACTTC. Encoded protein: CASSLRGPYEQYF. V gene TRBV7-2 combines with J gene TRBJ2-7; a possible D gene is TRBD1 (5 bases). The germline gives CDR1 SGHTA, CDR2 FQGNSA. This CDR3 contains 13 residues. The V and J ends lost 2 bases and 2 bases respectively, with 7 bases between them.

The CDR3 DNA follows: TGTGCCAGCAGTTTATTGCGAGGTACGCAGTATTTT. Its translation is CASSLLRGTQYF. This chain uses TRBV12-3 or TRBV12-4 with TRBJ2-3; the D is unclear. Trimming took 2 bases from V and 8 from J, leaving 8 bases between them. The CDR3 sequence is 12 residues long.

This rearrangement joins TRBV30 to TRBJ2-6; tentative D call: TRBD1 (5 bases). The germline CDR1 and CDR2 sequences are GTSNPN and SVGIG (reference sequence). V was pared by 2 bases and J by 0 bases, with 8 bases between. This CDR3 contains 15 residues. The CDR3 loop is CAWSFQGSGANVLTF. DNA of the CDR3: TGTGCCTGGAGTTTTCAGGGCTCTGGGGCCAACGTCCTGACTTTC.

The chain has TRBV5-4 and TRBJ2-5; 11 bases map to TRBD1. The CDR3 contains 15 residues. Germline values: CDR1 SGHNT, CDR2 YYREEE (reference sequence). J was trimmed by 4 bases and V by 4 bases; bases with no gene match: 6. In nucleotides, the CDR3 is TGTGCCAGCAGCACCGGACAGGGGGCTGGAGAGACCCAGTACTTC. As protein: CASSTGQGAGETQYF.

J is TRBJ1-2 and V is TRBV7-2; 8 bases map to TRBD1. CDR1 is SGHTA, CDR2 FQGNSA, per germline. This CDR3 has 12 residues. Trimming cost V 6 bases and J 14 bases; bases outside gene matches: 11. This chain's CDR3 is CASSKENTGGTF. Written as DNA, the CDR3 is TGTGCCAGCAGTAAAGAAAACACAGGGGGAACCTTC.

The chain joins TRBV5-1 to TRBJ2-1; D is perhaps TRBD2 (5 bases). V was trimmed by 0 bases and J by 8 bases, leaving 6 bases between them. From germline, CDR1 is SGHRS and CDR2 YFSETQ. The length of the CDR3 is 12 residues. CDR3 region: CASSLVDYEQFF. CDR3 sequence (DNA): TGCGCCAGCAGCTTGGTGGACTATGAGCAGTTCTTC. The full variable domain, completed using reference TRBV5-1 and TRBJ2-1, is KAGVTQTPRYLIKTRGQQVTLSCSPISGHRSVSWYQQTPGQGLQFLFEYFSETQRNKGNFPGRFSGRQFSNSRSEMNVSTLELGDSALYLCASSLVDYEQFFGPGTRLTVL.

The chain joins TRBV7-7 to TRBJ2-2; 9 bases line up with TRBD1. The V gene's germline CDR1 is SSHAT and CDR2 FNYEAQ (reference sequence). The V segment lost 1 base and the J segment 9 bases; nucleotides outside the gene matches: 3. CDR3 length: 14 residues. CDR3 nucleotide sequence: TGTGCCAGCAGCTTAGGGACAGGGGAATGGGAGCTGTTTTTT. Translating gives CASSLGTGEWELFF.

This clone turned up a few times. V is TRBV5-5 and J is TRBJ1-1, with TRBD1 identical over 7 bases. From germline, CDR1 is SGHKS and CDR2 YYEKEE (reference sequence). The CDR3 consists of 14 residues. The V segment lost 0 bases and the J segment 5 bases; nucleotides outside the gene matches: 4. CDR3 DNA: TGTGCCAGCAGCTTGGGGACAGGAAGTACTGAAGCTTTCTTT. Residues: CASSLGTGSTEAFF.

This chain links TRBV27 with TRBJ1-6; D gene ambiguous. This CDR3 contains 14 residues. Trimming removed 3 bases from V and 10 bases from J, with 13 bases in between. Germline V lookup: CDR1 MNHEY, CDR2 SMNVEV (reference sequence). The DNA of the CDR3 is TGTGCCAGCAGTTTGGCGGCCACGACCTCACCCCTCCACTTT. It encodes CASSLAATTSPLHF.

Concerning this clone itself: Other DNA sequences from this sample encode an identical CDR3 as well. The genes are TRBV3-1 (or the pseudogene TRBV3-2) and TRBJ2-7; the match to TRBD2 covers 14 bases. Germline CDR1 LGHDT, CDR2 YNNKEL (reference sequence). CDR3 length equals 15 residues. Losses at the gene ends were 3 bases for V and 4 bases for J; bases not matched to a gene: 2. The DNA for the CDR3 is TGTGCCAGCAGCCAGGGACTAGCGGGAGTTTACGAGCAGTACTTC. It codes for CASSQGLAGVYEQYF.

The chain uses TRBV19 and TRBJ1-5; D might be TRBD1 (6 bases). Trimming left V 3 bases short and J 0 bases short, with 15 bases between. The CDR3 sequence is 17 residues long. Germline CDR1 LNHDA, CDR2 SQIVND (reference sequence). The CDR3 sequence: CASSISDRRYSNQPQHF. Here the CDR3 DNA reads TGTGCCAGTAGTATCTCGGACAGAAGATATAGCAATCAGCCCCAGCATTTT.

The chain joins TRBV5-1 to TRBJ1-1; perhaps TRBD1 as D (5 bases). Trimming stripped 0 bases from V and 5 bases from J, with 14 bases between. The CDR3 consists of 15 residues. Germline CDR1 and CDR2: SGHRS and YFSETQ. CDR3 DNA sequence: TGCGCCAGCAGCTTGGTCGCGGGGGTTTTTACTGAAGCTTTCTTT. It yields the protein CASSLVAGVFTEAFF.

This rearrangement joins TRBV27 to TRBJ2-7; perhaps TRBD1 as D (7 bases). The CDR3 is 13 residues long. Germline CDR1 reads MNHEY; CDR2 reads SMNVEV (reference sequence). Trimming stripped 6 bases from V and 0 bases from J, with 9 bases between. CDR3 sequence (DNA): TGTGCCAGCAGGCGGGACAGCTCCTACGAGCAGTACTTC. This gives the protein CASRRDSSYEQYF.